This TCR beta chain was obtained from a study of T cell responses to AZD1222 COVID-19 vaccine. With regard to this clone: Antigen unknown.

Trimming stripped 3 bases from V and 9 bases from J, with 18 bases between. Germline-derived CDR1 and CDR2 are DFQATT and SNEGSKA (reference sequence). The CDR3 spans 14 residues. Here immunoSEQ multiplex PCR was the method, and the copy in TCRdb shows in-frame clones only, minus some. The data hold 150,000 to 200,000 clones, with over 85% observed a single time. General observations from the study: In the spike-specific TCR repertoire, nearly half reportedly target unmutated variant regions. Only 5 to 7 AZD1222 recipients were seropositive at baseline.

Source: peripheral blood, taken 28 days after the second dose of the MenACWY control vaccine. The genes are TRBV20-1 and TRBJ2-1, with TRBD2 as a possible D gene (6 bases). The TCR comes from an adult who received the MenACWY meningococcal vaccine as a control. CDR3 bases: TGCAGTGCTAGTTTGGCGGGGCTAAAGGGTGAGCAGTTCTTC. This codes for CSASLAGLKGEQFF.